The 4 T cell receptor beta chains below come from one sample, sequenced in a study of T cell repertoires in cytomegalovirus infection. TCRdb reprocessed the reads via MiXCR and lists one record per CDR3 protein. This sample has approximately 170,000 distinct CDR3 sequences, with roughly 17% found just once. Material for sequencing was CD8+ T cells from PBMCs. The receptors come from a human donor in good health (CMV status not recorded). Some clones in this sample may be carry-over from other donors' samples.

A few counts support this clonotype. This chain links TRBV4-3 with TRBJ1-3; D ambiguous. The CDR3 spans 16 residues. CDR1 is LGHNA and CDR2 is YSLEER in the germline V gene. The V and J ends lost 1 base and 0 bases respectively, with 10 bases between them. The chain's CDR3 is CASSQGSYTSGNTIYF. Here the CDR3 DNA reads TGCGCCAGCAGCCAAGGTTCCTACACCTCTGGAAACACCATATATTTT.

Only a few counts were recorded for this clonotype. The chain employs TRBV4-1 and TRBJ2-1; a weak D match, TRBD2 (5 bases). V gave up 0 bases and J gave up 3 bases, with 15 bases separating them. This CDR3 is built from 17 residues. CDR1 and CDR2 (germline): MGHRA, YSYEKL. In DNA, the CDR3 is TGCGCCAGCAGCCAAGAAGGAGCGGAGTATTTCTACAATGAGCAGTTCTTC. This encodes CASSQEGAEYFYNEQFF.

This clonotype was seen many times. V usage is TRBV7-6 and J usage is TRBJ1-2; D ambiguous. Germline-derived CDR1 and CDR2 are SGHVS and FNYEAQ. V lost 0 bases and J 6 bases, leaving 11 bases between the germline ends. The CDR3 totals 14 residues. The CDR3 DNA follows: TGTGCCAGCAGCTTAGCAGGGTATTCGGATGGCTACACCTTC. It specifies CASSLAGYSDGYTF. The full variable domain, with the rest looked up from reference TRBV7-6 and TRBJ1-2, is GAGVSQSPRYKVTKRGQDVALRCDPISGHVSLYWYRQALGQGPEFLTYFNYEAQQDKSGLPNDRFSAERPEGSISTLTIQRTEQRDSAMYRCASSLAGYSDGYTFGSGTRLTVV.

V is TRBV7-9 and J is TRBJ2-7; unclear D gene. The length of the CDR3 is 12 residues. The V gene's germline CDR1 is SEHNR and CDR2 FQNEAQ (reference sequence). V was cut by 8 bases and J by 2 bases, with 10 bases left in between. The CDR3 is CASGSETYEQYF. The CDR3 DNA follows: TGTGCCAGCGGTTCGGAAACCTACGAGCAGTACTTC.